These T cell receptor beta chains were read from a single sample in a study of blood T cell repertoires in COVID-19. Sequencing used immunoSEQ multiplex PCR; TCRdb keeps in-frame clones, though not all of them. The table lists more than 400,000 clones, roughly 88% of them singletons, with roughly 3.2% in the top ten. The sequencing sample was made of peripheral blood. The receptors were gathered from a human donor in a cohort sampled during active COVID-19. The CDR3 runs from the conserved cysteine through the conserved F or W. The D gene is left open where the match is weak. Clone size is given for some rows only: seen once, a few or many times, or a class if the clone is expanded.

v_gene	d_gene	abundance	j_gene	CDR3nt	CDR3aa
TRBV6-1	.	.	TRBJ1-2	TGTGCCAGCAGTGAAATCGGCGCGGAAACTGGCTACACCTTC	CASSEIGAETGYTF
TRBV7-2	.	.	TRBJ2-3	TGTGCCAGCAGCTTAGCTGGCAGGGCCACAGATACGCAGTATTTT	CASSLAGRATDTQYF
TRBV6-5	TRBD2	.	TRBJ2-1	TGTGCCAGCAGTCCGGGACTAGCGGAATACAATGAGCAGTTCTTC	CASSPGLAEYNEQFF
TRBV11-3	.	few	TRBJ2-1	TGTGCCAGCAGCTTAGCGGGTACGATGTTGGGTGAGCAGTTCTTC	CASSLAGTMLGEQFF
TRBV19	TRBD1	.	TRBJ1-2	TGTGCCAGTAGTGGACGGACAGGGAGCTACACCTTC	CASSGRTGSYTF
TRBV5-1	.	.	TRBJ2-5	TGCGCCAGCAGCTCAGACGGGTACCAAGAGACCCAGTACTTC	CASSSDGYQETQYF
TRBV15	.	.	TRBJ1-2	TGTGCCACCAGAGACCCGACAGACTTCTATGGCTACACCTTC	CATRDPTDFYGYTF
TRBV11-3	TRBD2	.	TRBJ2-3	TGTGCCAGCCAGCTAGCGGGAGCTGCAGATACGCAGTATTTT	CASQLAGAADTQYF
TRBV12-3/TRBV12-4	.	.	TRBJ2-7	TGTGCCAGCAGTTCACTAGTGACCTACGAGCAGTACTTC	CASSSLVTYEQYF
TRBV18	TRBD2	.	TRBJ2-1	TGTGCCAGCTCACCCTCGCCTAGCGGGAGCTACAATGAGCAGTTCTTC	CASSPSPSGSYNEQFF
TRBV13	TRBD2	.	TRBJ2-1	TGTGCCAGCAGCAACCGGGGACTAGCGGGAGTGGGGCCTCAGTTCTTC	CASSNRGLAGVGPQFF
TRBV5-4	.	.	TRBJ2-3	TGTGCCAGCAGCTATCGGGGAGTGGGCACAGATACGCAGTATTTT	CASSYRGVGTDTQYF
TRBV7-2	.	.	TRBJ2-1	TGTGCCAGCAGCACGGTTGGAGGGGTGCTATACAATGAGCAGTTCTTC	CASSTVGGVLYNEQFF
TRBV24-1	TRBD1	.	TRBJ2-7	TGTGCCACCAGTAGAGGGGGGCCGGGACAGGGAAACTACGAGCAGTACTTC	CATSRGGPGQGNYEQYF
TRBV10-3	.	few	TRBJ1-2	TGTGCCATCAGTGAATCGAACAGCGGGTTCTATGGCTACACCTTC	CAISESNSGFYGYTF
TRBV18	.	.	TRBJ1-1	TGTGCCAGCTCACCAAAAGCAAAGAACACTGAAGCTTTCTTT	CASSPKAKNTEAFF
TRBV7-2	.	once	TRBJ1-3	TGTGCCAGCAGTCCCAGTCAGGGAGGGGGAAACACCATATATTTT	CASSPSQGGGNTIYF
TRBV5-1	.	.	TRBJ2-2	TGCGCCAGCAGCTTGGTGGCAGGGGCGAACACCGGGGAGCTGTTTTTT	CASSLVAGANTGELFF
TRBV19	.	many	TRBJ2-2	TGTGCCAGTAGTATAGATCGAGTCGCCGGGGAGCTGTTTTTT	CASSIDRVAGELFF
TRBV18	.	many	TRBJ1-5	TGTGCCAGCTCACCAGCGGGCAATCAGCCCCAGCATTTT	CASSPAGNQPQHF
TRBV30	.	once	TRBJ2-6	TGTGCCTGGGGGGGAGACAGGCTCCGAAGCTCTGGGGCCAACGTCCTGACTTTC	CAWGGDRLRSSGANVLTF
TRBV4-3	.	.	TRBJ1-2	TGCGCCAGCAGCCAAGAGGGGTACGGGGGTTCGTATGGCTACACCTTC	CASSQEGYGGSYGYTF
TRBV2	TRBD1	.	TRBJ1-2	TGTGCCAGCAGTGGAACAGGGGGCGATGGCTACACCTTC	CASSGTGGDGYTF
TRBV6-5	TRBD1	.	TRBJ1-5	TGTGCCAGCAGTCGCACGACAGGGGGCACTCAGCCCCAGCATTTT	CASSRTTGGTQPQHF
TRBV6-5	.	.	TRBJ2-7	TGTGCCAGCAGTTCTCCCAGGGGCGGCGAGCAGTACTTC	CASSSPRGGEQYF
TRBV15	TRBD2	.	TRBJ2-3	TGTGCCACCAGCCTACTAGCGGGGAGCACAGATACGCAGTATTTT	CATSLLAGSTDTQYF
TRBV6-2/TRBV6-3	.	once	TRBJ1-5	TGTGCCAGCAGTTACGGTGGGGGCCCGGGGAATCAGCCCCAGCATTTT	CASSYGGGPGNQPQHF
TRBV27	.	.	TRBJ2-1	TGTGCCAGCAGTTTAGGTGGGCTGGGTAAAAACAATGAGCAGTTCTTC	CASSLGGLGKNNEQFF
TRBV7-2	.	.	TRBJ2-4	TGTGCCAGCAGCCACCCCCCCAGTCTGGACATTCAGTACTTC	CASSHPPSLDIQYF
TRBV28	TRBD1	.	TRBJ2-2	TGTGCCAGCAGATCAATGGACAGGGGGCTTAACACCGGGGAGCTGTTTTTT	CASRSMDRGLNTGELFF
TRBV4-1	.	.	TRBJ2-3	TGCGCCAGCAGCTTGAGGCGGGGCACAGATACGCAGTATTTT	CASSLRRGTDTQYF
TRBV11-2	TRBD1	.	TRBJ2-7	TGTGCCAGCAGCGATGACAGGGTAGCTCGGGAGCAGTACTTC	CASSDDRVAREQYF
TRBV7-8	.	once	TRBJ2-2	TGTGCCAGCAGCATCAGTTTGCCCGGGGAGCTGTTTTTT	CASSISLPGELFF
TRBV7-9	TRBD1	once	TRBJ2-7	TGTGCCAGCAGCGTGGGACAGGGGGTGCAATCGTACTTC	CASSVGQGVQSYF
TRBV4-2	.	.	TRBJ1-5	TGTGCCAGCAGCCAAGCGGAGGGCCTCAGCAATCAGCCCCAGCATTTT	CASSQAEGLSNQPQHF
TRBV4-2	TRBD2	.	TRBJ2-2	TGTGCCAGCAGCCAAGTAAGGCTAGCGGGAGAGACCGGGGAGCTGTTTTTT	CASSQVRLAGETGELFF
TRBV18	TRBD2	.	TRBJ2-7	TGTGCCAGCTCACCCTCGGGAGGGCTAGCGGGAGTTGAGCAGTACTTC	CASSPSGGLAGVEQYF
TRBV6-5	TRBD1	.	TRBJ2-1	TGTGCCAGCAGCACACAGGGGTTGCCCTACAATGAGCAGTTCTTC	CASSTQGLPYNEQFF
TRBV5-1	TRBD1	.	TRBJ2-2	TGCGCCAGCAGCCCTACAGGGGGCTATTCGGCCGGGGAGCTGTTTTTT	CASSPTGGYSAGELFF
TRBV12-2	.	.	TRBJ2-7	TGTGCAAGTCGCCCAGTGGTACCTAGCGGACTCTACGAGCAGTACTTC	CASRPVVPSGLYEQYF
TRBV30	.	.	TRBJ1-2	TGTGCCTGGAGATCCCAAGGGGTTGACTATGGCTACACCTTC	CAWRSQGVDYGYTF
TRBV30	TRBD2	.	TRBJ2-5	TGTGCCTGGAGTCCACTAAGAGCGGGAAAAGAGACCCAGTACTTC	CAWSPLRAGKETQYF
TRBV19	TRBD2	.	TRBJ2-1	TGTGCCAGTAGTATCCTTGGGGGAGCGGGACTAGCGGGCCTCCCCGCCAATGAGCAGTTCTTC	CASSILGGAGLAGLPANEQFF
TRBV6-6	.	.	TRBJ2-6	TGTGCCAGCTCCTCCTCGGGTACTGGGGCCAACGTCCTGACTTTC	CASSSSGTGANVLTF
TRBV19	TRBD1	.	TRBJ1-5	TGTGCCAGTAGTCCAGACCCCACGGGACAGGGGGGTCAGCCCCAGCATTTT	CASSPDPTGQGGQPQHF
TRBV7-9	.	.	TRBJ1-1	TGTGCCAGCAGCCCCTCGGGAGTTGAAGCTTTCTTT	CASSPSGVEAFF
TRBV27	.	.	TRBJ2-7	TGTGCCAGCAGTTCGCCCCGAGGGAGCTCCTACGAGCAGTACTTC	CASSSPRGSSYEQYF
TRBV18	TRBD1	.	TRBJ1-4	TGTGCCAGCTCACCTACAGGGGCGAGTGTTGAAGAAAAACTGTTTTTT	CASSPTGASVEEKLFF
TRBV7-3	.	.	TRBJ1-3	TGTGCCAGCAGCCCTAGAGGGGGAACTGGAAACACCATATATTTT	CASSPRGGTGNTIYF
TRBV7-9	.	.	TRBJ1-1	TGTGCCACCTTACTCAGGGATGGCATGAACACTGAAGCTTTCTTT	CATLLRDGMNTEAFF
TRBV28	TRBD1	.	TRBJ2-7	TGTGCCAGCAGACAGGGACAGGGTTCGGTGTACTTC	CASRQGQGSVYF
TRBV20-1	TRBD1	.	TRBJ2-6	TGCAGTGCTAGTGCAACAGGGGGCTCTGGGGCCAACGTCCTGACTTTC	CSASATGGSGANVLTF
TRBV5-1	.	.	TRBJ1-1	TGCGCCAGCAGCTTGGCGGGGGTAGGCACTGAAGCTTTCTTT	CASSLAGVGTEAFF
TRBV14	TRBD2	.	TRBJ2-1	TGTGCCAGCAGCCTGGGACTAGCGGGCGAGCAGTTCTTC	CASSLGLAGEQFF
TRBV5-1	TRBD1	.	TRBJ1-3	TGCGCCAGCAGCTTCACAGGGGGCTTCTCTGGAAACACCATATATTTT	CASSFTGGFSGNTIYF
TRBV6-6	.	.	TRBJ1-4	TGTGCCAGCAGTTACGGACAGTCTAATGAAAAACTGTTTTTT	CASSYGQSNEKLFF
TRBV2	TRBD1	.	TRBJ1-5	TGTGCCAGCAGGGGGACAGGGAGTGTTAAACAGCCCCAGCATTTT	CASRGTGSVKQPQHF
TRBV5-8	.	.	TRBJ1-1	TGTGCCAGCAGCTCCTGGCGGGAAGCTTTCTTT	CASSSWREAFF
TRBV15	.	.	TRBJ1-2	TGTGCCACCAGCAGAGATCAGGGTGGACAAATAAACTATGGCTACACCTTC	CATSRDQGGQINYGYTF